The 11 T cell receptor beta chains listed next were all sequenced from one sample in a study of blood T cells in healthy people across ages (dated by TCRdb to 2015 to 2017). The library was made by 5' RACE. This sample was sequenced with an Illumina HiSeq 2500. A second roughly 6 to 12 cycle PCR used a sample-barcoded 5' primer and a J-beta primer mix. The public reads were quality trimmed at Q25 with fastp and then assembled into clones with MiXCR by TCRdb, keeping productive beta chains. Rows are combined by CDR3 protein, so each entry shows the most common genes and DNA. This sample comprises 790,000 or so distinct CDR3 sequences, 35% to 60% of them detected only once. Around 18% of the sample rests with the top ten. The sample comprised blood. These receptors came from a man at least 80 years old in good health.

This clonotype was recorded a few times. This sequence joins TRBV2 and TRBJ2-3; D gene uncertain. Trimming removed 3 bases at V and 8 bases at J, with 3 bases between. The CDR3 extends over 10 amino acids. Germline lookup yields CDR1 SNHLY and CDR2 FYNNEI. This CDR3 reads CASSDVTQYF. In DNA form, the CDR3 reads TGTGCCAGCAGTGATGTTACGCAGTATTTT.

The V and J genes are TRBV5-1 and TRBJ2-3, with TRBD1 matching over 8 bases. The J segment lost 3 bases and the V segment lost 7 bases, leaving 7 bases of the junction unmatched. In germline, CDR1 is SGHRS, CDR2 YFSETQ. The CDR3 consists of 14 residues. In DNA form, the CDR3 reads TGCGCCAGCGAGACAGGGGTGGTGACAGATACGCAGTATTTT. Translated: CASETGVVTDTQYF.

This clonotype has a handful of counts. The chain joins TRBV28 to TRBJ2-5, with D maybe TRBD2 (6 bases). Between the trimmed V and J ends, which lost 3 bases and 6 bases, there was a span of 11 bases. This CDR3 is 13 amino acids long. In germline, CDR1 is MDHEN, CDR2 SYDVKM. CDR3 in DNA: TGTGCCAGCAGTTTCGGGGGTGGGAAGACCCAGTACTTC. This sequence encodes CASSFGGGKTQYF.

The sample holds a few counts of this clonotype. V usage is TRBV10-3 and J usage is TRBJ2-5; D not certain. The germline V gene has CDR1 ENHRY and CDR2 SYGVKD. This CDR3 region has 15 residues. Trimming cost V 0 bases and J 8 bases, with 16 bases left between them. CDR3 residues: CAISESGRPLETQYF. CDR3 sequence (DNA): TGTGCCATCAGTGAGTCGGGCCGTCCGTTAGAAACCCAGTACTTC.

This clonotype was recorded only once. V usage is TRBV20-1 and J usage is TRBJ2-1; 8 nucleotides align to TRBD2. The CDR3 extends over 14 amino acids. V was clipped by 6 bases and J by 7 bases; unmatched bases: 11. CDR1 is DFQATT and CDR2 is SNEGSKA in the germline V gene (reference sequence). CDR3 nucleotides: TGCAGTGCCGTAGCCCCCGGGGGGGGGAATGAGCAGTTCTTC. Encoded protein: CSAVAPGGGNEQFF.

The chain combines TRBV7-2 with TRBJ1-2; D may be TRBD1 (5 bases). V gave up 0 bases and J gave up 3 bases, with 14 bases separating them. CDR1 and CDR2 (germline): SGHTA, FQGNSA. The CDR3 has 16 amino acids. CDR3 sequence reads: CASSLALGVVDYGYTF. Written as DNA, the CDR3 is TGTGCCAGCAGCTTAGCGCTAGGGGTAGTTGACTATGGCTACACCTTC.

V and J are TRBV28 and TRBJ2-5; D assignment may be TRBD1 or TRBD2 (5 bases each). Trimming took off 4 bases at V and 9 bases at J, with 18 bases between the two ends. The CDR3 length is 14 residues. Germline CDR1 MDHEN, CDR2 SYDVKM. The CDR3 coding sequence is TGTGCCAGCAGTTCACTAACCGGGACCTGGGCCCAGTACTTC. Its protein product is CASSSLTGTWAQYF.

Details on this clonotype: Germline and junction disagree at one end, which may indicate a read error. V gene TRBV6-1 combines with J gene TRBJ2-7, with 11 bases aligning to TRBD1. Germline V gene sequence: CDR1 MNHNS, CDR2 SASEGT. The CDR3 length is 15 residues. The CDR3 sequence: CAGREAGQGGHEQYF. For the CDR3, the DNA is TGTGCCGGCAGGGAAGCGGGACAGGGGGGCCACGAGCAGTACTTC.

This clonotype was detected only a few times. The chain employs TRBV27 and TRBJ1-5; TRBD1 might be the D (5 bases). Trimming stripped 4 bases from V and 7 bases from J, with 23 bases between. Germline assignment: CDR1 MNHEY and CDR2 SMNVEV (reference sequence). The CDR3 runs to 17 residues. The CDR3 protein is CASSSTKPLGESQPQHF. CDR3 in DNA: TGTGCCAGCAGTTCCACTAAACCCCTAGGGGAGAGCCAGCCCCAGCATTTT.

The V call is TRBV6-5, the J call TRBJ1-1; no reliable D call. The V end lost 2 bases, the J end lost 3 bases, and 16 bases lay between the germline ends. The CDR3 sequence is 16 residues long. Germline assignment: CDR1 MNHEY and CDR2 SVGAGI. The CDR3 DNA sequence: TGTGCCAGCAGTTACACAAGACGCCTTCGGGACACTGAAGCTTTCTTT. Amino acid sequence: CASSYTRRLRDTEAFF.

The chain has TRBV28 and TRBJ2-5, with TRBD1 as a possible D gene (6 bases). V lost 6 bases to trimming and J lost 1 base, with 15 bases between them. Germline V CDR1 and CDR2: MDHEN, SYDVKM. The CDR3 is made up of 15 amino acids. CDR3 loop: CASSPRGQLQETQYF. In DNA form, the CDR3 reads TGTGCCAGCAGCCCCCGCGGACAGCTCCAAGAGACCCAGTACTTC. The full variable domain, rest sourced from reference TRBV28 and TRBJ2-5, is DVKVTQSSRYLVKRTGEKVFLECVQDMDHENMFWYRQDPGLGLRLIYFSYDVKMKEKGDIPEGYSVSREKKERFSLILESASTNQTSMYLCASSPRGQLQETQYFGPGTRLLVL.